The 30 T cell receptor beta chains listed next were all sequenced from one sample in a study of T cells in Graves' hyperthyroidism and ophthalmopathy. Amplification yielded TCR beta CDR3 regions, with RNA transcripts as the source. The study used the HTBI primer set for a first-round RT-PCR of the TCR CDR3. Each CDR3 protein is one row after TCRdb ran MiXCR on the multiplex PCR reads. The data show 500,000 or so distinct CDR3 sequences, roughly 18% seen once. The sample consisted of blood. The receptors come from a woman younger than 35 with Graves' ophthalmopathy.

This clonotype was found a few times. The rearrangement joins TRBV30 to TRBJ2-3, with 11 bases that match TRBD2. Germline trimming cut 3 bases from V and 2 bases from J; bases unmatched to any gene: 7. Germline lookup yields CDR1 GTSNPN and CDR2 SVGIG (reference sequence). The CDR3 is made up of 16 amino acids. CDR3 sequence (DNA): TGTGCCTGGAGCCTCGGGACTAGCGGAAACACAGATACGCAGTATTTT. Its translation is CAWSLGTSGNTDTQYF.

This clonotype was detected only a few times. The rearrangement joins TRBV28 to TRBJ1-3; 8 bases align to TRBD1. J gave up 4 bases and V 5 bases, and 10 bases lay outside the gene matches. This CDR3 has 16 residues. The germline V gene encodes CDR1 MDHEN and CDR2 SYDVKM. The CDR3 bases are TGTGCCAGCAGTCGCCTCAACAGGGGGACCGGAAACACCATATATTTT. Protein product: CASSRLNRGTGNTIYF.

This chain links TRBV4-1 with TRBJ2-7; TRBD2 is a possible D gene (6 bases). Germline CDR1 reads MGHRA; CDR2 reads YSYEKL. V shed 1 base and J shed 6 bases, with 16 bases lying between them. The CDR3 runs 15 residues. The CDR3 reads CASSQGPGGGFEQYF. In nucleotides, the CDR3 is TGCGCCAGCAGCCAAGGGCCGGGTGGGGGGTTCGAGCAGTACTTC.

The V and J genes are TRBV9 and TRBJ1-1; D not resolved. Looked up from germline, CDR1 is SGDLS and CDR2 is YYNGEE. The V end was cut by 0 bases, the J end by 8 bases, with 11 bases between. This CDR3 has 13 residues. CDR3 in amino acids: CASSVGSWGEAFF. The CDR3 DNA follows: TGTGCCAGCAGCGTAGGGTCTTGGGGAGAAGCTTTCTTT. Full variable domain (outside the CDR3, taken from reference TRBV9 and TRBJ1-1): DSGVTQTPKHLITATGQRVTLRCSPRSGDLSVYWYQQSLDQGLQFLIQYYNGEERAKGNILERFSAQQFPDLHSELNLSSLELGDSALYFCASSVGSWGEAFFGQGTRLTVV.

The V call is TRBV4-3, the J call TRBJ2-1, with D possibly TRBD2 on 6 matching bases. The CDR3 extends over 16 amino acids. From germline, CDR1 is LGHNA and CDR2 YSLEER. V lost 1 base and J 5 bases, leaving 15 bases between the germline ends. The CDR3 is CASSQGATRGNNEQFF. Written as DNA, the CDR3 is TGCGCCAGCAGCCAAGGGGCGACCCGGGGGAACAATGAGCAGTTCTTC.

This clonotype has ten or more counts. V is TRBV24-1 and J is TRBJ1-1; D gene ambiguous. V was trimmed by 5 bases and J by 3 bases, leaving 12 bases between them. Germline V gives CDR1 KGHDR, CDR2 SFDVKD. The CDR3 extends over 14 amino acids. CDR3 sequence reads: CATSVIRGDTEAFF. CDR3 nucleotide sequence: TGTGCCACCAGTGTCATACGCGGCGACACTGAAGCTTTCTTT.

The rearrangement joins TRBV2 to TRBJ2-1; 10 bases are shared with TRBD2. The CDR3 length is 14 residues. V lost 6 bases and J lost 9; bases outside the gene matches: 8. Germline V CDR1 and CDR2: SNHLY, FYNNEI. For the CDR3, the DNA is TGTGCCAGCAGGACTAGCGGGTTTGTAGGTGAGCAGTTCTTC. It translates to CASRTSGFVGEQFF.

The chain employs TRBV11-2 and TRBJ2-1, with TRBD2 matching 9 bases. The germline CDR1 and CDR2 sequences are SGHAT and FQNNGV. Trimming took 3 bases from V and 0 from J; bases not matched to a gene: 3. CDR3 length equals 16 residues. Here the CDR3 reads CASSFNSGSSYNEQFF. DNA of the CDR3: TGTGCCAGCAGCTTTAATAGCGGGAGCTCCTACAATGAGCAGTTCTTC.

This clonotype was seen repeatedly, ten times or more. V gene TRBV20-1 combines with J gene TRBJ2-1; D possibly corresponds to TRBD1 (6 bases). From germline, CDR1 is DFQATT and CDR2 SNEGSKA (reference sequence). The CDR3 sequence is 14 residues long. V gave up 6 bases and J gave up 3 bases, with 15 bases separating them. The CDR3 is CSAIQGYSYNEQFF. CDR3 DNA sequence: TGCAGTGCCATCCAGGGGTACAGCTACAATGAGCAGTTCTTC.

This clonotype has at least ten counts. This chain joins TRBV7-2 and TRBJ2-5; a weak D match, TRBD1 (5 bases). CDR3 length equals 16 residues. V lost 4 bases and J 2 bases, leaving 17 bases between the germline ends. Germline assignment: CDR1 SGHTA and CDR2 FQGNSA. CDR3 in amino acids: CASSSLGGAVQETQYF. DNA for the CDR3: TGTGCCAGCAGCTCGCTAGGTGGGGCGGTTCAAGAGACCCAGTACTTC.

As regards this clonotype: The junction does not match germline at one end; this may be a read error. The gene calls are TRBV4-1 and TRBJ2-7, with D uncertain. The CDR3 has 15 amino acids. Germline CDR1 and CDR2: MGHRA and YSYEKL. For the CDR3, the DNA is TGTGCCAGCAGCCACGACGGCTGGGGTGAGAACGAGCAGTACTTC. This gives the protein CASSHDGWGENEQYF.

This clonotype was detected many times. V is TRBV30 and J is TRBJ1-2; D remains ambiguous. This CDR3 comprises 14 residues. Germline V CDR1 and CDR2: GTSNPN, SVGIG (reference sequence). Trimming took off 0 bases at V and 0 bases at J, with 8 bases between the two ends. The CDR3 region is CAWSVGASNYGYTF. CDR3 DNA: TGTGCCTGGAGTGTAGGAGCGTCTAACTATGGCTACACCTTC.

This clonotype was detected many times. The chain links TRBV28 to TRBJ2-1; D might be TRBD1 or TRBD2, each matching 7 bases. Deletions cut 9 bases from V and 0 bases from J, with 12 bases between. Germline CDR1 MDHEN, CDR2 SYDVKM. This CDR3 contains 14 residues. The CDR3 DNA sequence: TGTGCCAGGGGGAGGGGGCCCTCCTACAATGAGCAGTTCTTC. Protein: CARGRGPSYNEQFF.

This clonotype has a count of ten or more. V usage is TRBV28 and J usage is TRBJ1-6; a weak D match, TRBD1 (5 bases). The germline V gene has CDR1 MDHEN and CDR2 SYDVKM. Trimming left V 7 bases short and J 4 bases short, with 14 bases between. The CDR3 has 15 amino acids. The CDR3: CASTPGTVYNSPLHF. The CDR3 region has the DNA TGTGCCAGCACCCCGGGGACCGTTTATAATTCACCCCTCCACTTT.

This clonotype occurred many times. This sequence joins TRBV4-1 and TRBJ2-3; D gene uncertain. The CDR3 covers 16 residues. Per the germline V gene, CDR1 is MGHRA and CDR2 is YSYEKL. V lost 1 base, J lost 4 bases, and 15 bases lay in between. The CDR3 region has the DNA TGCGCCAGCAGCCAAGGAATTTTCCGCGGCGCAGATACGCAGTATTTT. It is translated as CASSQGIFRGADTQYF.

There are a few counts of this clonotype. The V and J genes are TRBV30 and TRBJ1-2, with a weak D call TRBD1 (5 bases). The CDR3 is made up of 12 amino acids. The germline CDR1 and CDR2 sequences are GTSNPN and SVGIG (reference sequence). The V gene lost 3 bases and the J gene lost 7 bases, with 12 bases spanning the gap. The CDR3 sequence is CAWSGWGGGYTF. In nucleotides, the CDR3 is TGTGCCTGGAGCGGGTGGGGCGGTGGCTACACCTTC. The whole variable domain, filled in from reference TRBV30 and TRBJ1-2, reads SQTIHQWPATLVQPVGSPLSLECTVEGTSNPNLYWYRQAAGRGLQLLFYSVGIGQISSEVPQNLSASRPQDRQFILSSKKLLLSDSGFYLCAWSGWGGGYTFGSGTRLTVV.

This clonotype occurred a few times. The chain joins TRBV20-1 to TRBJ1-2, with TRBD1 matching 9 bases. In germline, CDR1 is DFQATT, CDR2 SNEGSKA (reference sequence). Unmatched junction bases numbered 3, after V lost 5 bases and J lost 8 bases. The CDR3 extends over 11 amino acids. CDR3 in DNA: TGCAGTGCTTTTACAGGGGGCGGCTACACCTTC. It codes for CSAFTGGGYTF.

DNA of the CDR3: TGCAGTGCCCCGGGACTAATCACAGATACGCAGTATTTT. Its translation: CSAPGLITDTQYF. This chain uses TRBV20-1 with TRBJ2-3, with 7 nucleotides matching TRBD2. This CDR3 is built from 13 residues. Germline values: CDR1 DFQATT, CDR2 SNEGSKA (reference sequence). J gave up 2 bases and V 6 bases, and 5 bases lay outside the gene matches.

The chain couples TRBV6-2 or TRBV6-3 to TRBJ1-5; D possibly corresponds to TRBD1 (5 bases). Trimming took 6 bases from V and 9 from J, leaving 18 bases between them. The CDR3 totals 14 residues. Germline V gene data show CDR1 as MNHEY and CDR2 as SVGEGT. CDR3 amino acids: CASSRLGEVRPQHF. The CDR3 DNA reads as TGTGCCAGCAGCCGGTTGGGGGAGGTTCGGCCCCAGCATTTT.

At least ten counts were recorded for this clonotype. The chain combines TRBV18 with TRBJ2-5; D not certain. The CDR3 has 16 residues. Per germline, CDR1 KGHSH and CDR2 LQKENI. Trimming cost V 3 bases and J 2 bases, with 16 bases left between them. Written as DNA, the CDR3 is TGTGCCAGCTCACCTCTCAAACGACCCTTACAAGAGACCCAGTACTTC. It specifies CASSPLKRPLQETQYF.

This clonotype was observed many times. The V and J genes are TRBV7-8 and TRBJ1-2, with D tentatively TRBD1 (6 bases). The V gene's germline CDR1 is SGHVS and CDR2 FQNEAQ. Trimming removed 5 bases from V and 4 bases from J, with 11 bases in between. This CDR3 contains 13 residues. The CDR3: CASSLSQGYGYTF. CDR3 in DNA: TGTGCCAGCAGCCTTTCACAGGGCTATGGCTACACCTTC.

This clonotype was recorded many times. The chain recombines TRBV3-1 with TRBJ2-3; D call uncertain. Deletions cut 6 bases from V and 4 bases from J, with 8 bases between. Germline V gene lookup returns CDR1 LGHDT and CDR2 YNNKEL (reference sequence). The length of the CDR3 is 12 residues. CDR3 region: CASSPASDTQYF. For the CDR3, the DNA is TGTGCCAGCAGTCCCGCATCAGATACGCAGTATTTT.

This clonotype has ten or more counts. Germline is not matched at one junction end, which may reflect a read error. V is TRBV6-1 and J is TRBJ2-3; D gene unclear. The CDR3 spans 13 residues. The V gene's germline CDR1 is MNHNS and CDR2 SASEGT. The CDR3 sequence: CASSQADKDTQYF. DNA for the CDR3: TGTGCCAGCAGTCAAGCCGACAAAGATACGCAGTATTTT.

The sample holds a few counts of this clonotype. This rearrangement joins TRBV15 to TRBJ2-7; 10 bases line up with TRBD2. Unmatched junction bases numbered 5, after V lost 1 base and J lost 5 bases. The CDR3 covers 15 residues. Germline lookup yields CDR1 LNHNV and CDR2 YYDKDF (reference sequence). This CDR3 is CATSRVTSGTHEQYF. In DNA, the CDR3 is TGTGCCACCAGCAGAGTTACTAGCGGGACACACGAGCAGTACTTC.

A word on this clonotype: A read error may be the cause here, since a much bigger clone is one base away. Since the CDR3 does not end with the conserved phenylalanine or tryptophan, this likely comes from a read error. The chain has TRBV3-1 and TRBJ2-7; 8 bases map to TRBD2. In germline, CDR1 is LGHDT, CDR2 YNNKEL (reference sequence). Trimming cost V 6 bases and J 0 bases; bases outside gene matches: 7. This CDR3 spans 15 amino acids. The CDR3 here is CASREGLGLSYEQYL. The CDR3 DNA reads as TGTGCCAGCAGGGAGGGACTAGGTCTCTCCTACGAGCAGTACCTC.

This clonotype was counted a few times. The chain carries TRBV11-2 and TRBJ2-5; D not certain. V lost 0 bases and J 4 bases, leaving 6 bases between the germline ends. The V gene's germline CDR1 is SGHAT and CDR2 FQNNGV. This CDR3 is 13 amino acids long. CDR3 loop: CASSLEPPETQYF. The CDR3 nucleotides are TGTGCCAGCAGCTTAGAACCCCCAGAGACCCAGTACTTC.

This clonotype was counted many times. The chain recombines TRBV28 with TRBJ2-5; the D gene is possibly TRBD2 (6 bases). Looked up from germline, CDR1 is MDHEN and CDR2 is SYDVKM. V was trimmed by 1 base and J by 4 bases, leaving 19 bases between them. This CDR3 is 17 amino acids long. The CDR3 DNA sequence: TGTGCCAGCAGTTTATCCCAAATGGTTAGCGGTCGAGAGACCCAGTACTTC. Encoded protein: CASSLSQMVSGRETQYF.

This clonotype was detected ten times or more. The chain has TRBV12-5 and TRBJ1-1; TRBD1 matches 12 bases. The CDR3 spans 20 residues. Germline values: CDR1 LGHNT, CDR2 FRNRAP. V lost 2 bases to trimming and J lost 0 bases; unmatched junction nucleotides: 13. The CDR3 coding sequence is TGTGCTAGTGGTTTGATTAGGGACAGGGGGCTACCCTCGATGAACACTGAAGCTTTCTTT. As protein: CASGLIRDRGLPSMNTEAFF.

Only a few counts were recorded for this clonotype. The V call is TRBV7-9, the J call TRBJ1-5; maybe TRBD1 (6 bases). Germline-derived CDR1 and CDR2 are SEHNR and FQNEAQ (reference sequence). Trimming cost V 5 bases and J 7 bases, with 12 bases left between them. The CDR3 sequence is 13 residues long. The CDR3 DNA is TGTGCCAGCAGCCCCGAGGGGGAACAGCCCCAGCATTTT. Translation gives CASSPEGEQPQHF.

The rearrangement joins TRBV6-1 to TRBJ2-1, with 9 bases identical to TRBD2. The germline gives CDR1 MNHNS, CDR2 SASEGT. The CDR3 is made up of 15 amino acids. After removal of 1 base from V and 7 bases from J, the junction contained 5 bases not matched to a gene. In DNA form, the CDR3 reads TGTGCCAGCAGTGAAGGGACTAGCGTGTGGAATGAGCAGTTCTTC. This encodes CASSEGTSVWNEQFF.